This is a list of T cell receptor beta chains from one sample in a study of T cells expressing NK-cell markers. Using the 5' RACE reads, TCRdb records one entry per CDR3 protein without DNA. The clone table shows about 110,000 distinct CDR3 sequences, with the ten largest holding 15% to 20%. Material for sequencing was blood T cells: a sorted CD56 or NKG2C T cell subset, CD4+ or CD8+ T cells, or bulk PBMC T cells (not recorded which). These receptors were obtained from a woman aged 18 to 75 in good health. CDR3s include the opening cysteine and the closing phenylalanine or tryptophan.

CDR3 protein | J gene | V gene
CAWNLRTDTQYF | TRBJ2-3 | TRBV30
CASSQGGAYGYTF | TRBJ1-2 | TRBV6-2/TRBV6-3
CASSAGQGGVELFF | TRBJ2-2 | TRBV6-1
CASSPRLAGATDTQYF | TRBJ2-3 | TRBV7-8
CASTEGGAGGTDTQYF | TRBJ2-3 | TRBV10-2
CATSRSGAYEQYF | TRBJ2-7 | TRBV15
CASSSPTAGLAGASSYNEQFF | TRBJ2-1 | TRBV11-1
CAFGGAYTGELFF | TRBJ2-2 | TRBV12-3/TRBV12-4
CASSRAGDQPQHF | TRBJ1-5 | TRBV19
CASSTGQLNTEAFF | TRBJ1-1 | TRBV19
CASRTGASYEQYF | TRBJ2-7 | TRBV28
CSARSSVGAHTQYF | TRBJ2-3 | TRBV20-1
CSARDWTTEQYF | TRBJ2-7 | TRBV20-1
CSARDSRESGELFF | TRBJ2-2 | TRBV20-1
CASSLGQGRGDTQYF | TRBJ2-3 | TRBV5-4
CASSFRAAGGETQYF | TRBJ2-5 | TRBV6-5
CASSYGQGPKEDAGYTF | TRBJ1-2 | TRBV6-5
CSATGTKLSIYNEQFF | TRBJ2-1 | TRBV20-1
CASSQDNDGSYEQYF | TRBJ2-7 | TRBV4-2
CASSPSGAQGSPLHF | TRBJ1-6 | TRBV7-2
CSARESSGFYEQYF | TRBJ2-7 | TRBV20-1
CASSPTGSSYNEQFF | TRBJ2-1 | TRBV9
CASSELAGTGANVLTF | TRBJ2-6 | TRBV25-1
CASSYRGETQYF | TRBJ2-5 | TRBV6-5
CSASSLDRASSGELFF | TRBJ2-2 | TRBV20-1
CSARDAGSYNEQFF | TRBJ2-1 | TRBV20-1
CASSLGDRTYEQYF | TRBJ2-7 | TRBV7-8
CASSASGTLQETQYF | TRBJ2-5 | TRBV25-1
CASHQRGSGGSRGDTQYF | TRBJ2-3 | TRBV11-2
CASSSSTTSGSNTGELFF | TRBJ2-2 | TRBV6-5
CSVEDGDGYTF | TRBJ1-2 | TRBV29-1
CAWTDPGREKLFF | TRBJ1-4 | TRBV30
CASSSRDLMANEQFF | TRBJ2-1 | TRBV5-6
CASVKGAVTEAFF | TRBJ1-1 | TRBV21-1
CSSSDAITSQETQYF | TRBJ2-5 | TRBV19
CASSLGAGVNQETQYF | TRBJ2-5 | TRBV13
CASSLVIGTDTQYF | TRBJ2-3 | TRBV7-6
CASSIYRDPYNEQFF | TRBJ2-1 | TRBV19